The present entry profiles one T cell receptor beta chain with its context. Its antigen is undetermined. This specimen belongs to a study of cytomegalovirus exposure and HLA in healthy donors. Broader study findings: It was reportedly the case that the classifier diagnosed cytomegalovirus status with high specificity and sensitivity.

The table came from immunoSEQ multiplex PCR; TCRdb's copy has only in-frame clones and leaves some out. Here the sample spans 100,000 to 150,000 clones, about nine tenths being singletons. The V end lost 0 bases, the J end lost 6 bases, and 10 bases lay between the germline ends. The CDR3 is 13 residues long. Germline CDR1 reads SGHNT; CDR2 reads YYREEE (reference sequence). The chain is built from TRBV5-4 and TRBJ2-7, with unresolved D. The specimen was PBMCs. The receptor's source is a woman aged 18-29 years in good health and CMV-seronegative. This CDR3 reads CASSLDYRGEQYF. In nucleotides, the CDR3 is TGTGCCAGCAGCTTGGACTATCGAGGCGAGCAGTACTTC. Looking up the rest from reference TRBV5-4 and TRBJ2-7 gives the full variable domain: ETGVTQSPTHLIKTRGQQVTLRCSSQSGHNTVSWYQQALGQGPQFIFQYYREEENGRGNFPPRFSGLQFPNYSSELNVNALELDDSALYLCASSLDYRGEQYFGPGTRLTVT.